This T cell receptor beta chain is from a study of neoadjuvant anti-PD-1 for oral cavity cancer (dated by TCRdb to the early 2020s). Background on the whole study: Patients mostly received three to four biweekly doses of nivolumab at 3 mg/kg before curative-intent surgical resection. A fourth nivolumab dose was given around day 43 to patients without progression, and definitive surgical resection was performed in those patients on days 50-56. Under RECIST 1.1, patients with complete response, partial response or stable disease were classed as responders, and patients with progression were classed as non-responders. There were approximately 12 patients in the parent correlative cohort, and the response rate was around 30%. Overall results and qualifications from the work: A higher pretreatment blood Treg/Th17 ratio correlated with both higher pretreatment blood TCRbeta clonality and lower post-treatment tumor TCRbeta clonality. After neoadjuvant nivolumab, T cell clonality (Gini index) in PBMCs was significantly higher in non-responders than in responders. Only three patients per response group were included in the TCR analyses, and the authors called for validation in larger cohorts.

Deletion took 6 bases off V and 1 base off J, with a span of 12 bases between the germline ends. CDR1 is given as MNHEY and CDR2 as SMNVEV, both from the germline V gene (reference sequence). There are 14 amino acids in the CDR3, from cysteine to phenylalanine inclusive. The entry retains the CDR3 DNA only, 42 bases that are in frame from base 1. For deep sequencing, each PBMC sample was run in six replicates, with libraries mostly built from 450 to 550 ng of input genomic DNA. The immunoSEQ hsTCRbeta kit was used to prepare TCRbeta libraries according to the manufacturer's instructions. The completed libraries were mixed into a single pool at 3 nM, then sequenced with an Illumina NovaSeq 6000 S4 flow cell. On the study's bioinformatics: The immunoSEQ Analyzer handled quality control and preprocessing of the raw data. The analysis was limited to productive rearrangements, and each clonotype was defined by a unique CDR3 amino acid sequence. Using the R package tcR, the researchers computed the Gini-Simpson index as their estimate of repertoire clonality. Gini indices were compared with Student's t test, and associations with tumor size change were assessed by Pearson correlation. Entries here come from immuneACCESS through TCRdb and include only in-frame sequences with V and J called. Some clones fail to appear in such tables; in the studies checked, an unresolved V gene covers under half of the shortfall, and the cause of the remainder is unknown. The V and J calls and clone size were taken over from that table, and D and trimming were inferred from the DNA. Counted in this sample were about 15,000 clones; 65% to 75% of them appeared once. The ten largest clones take up approximately 2.8% of the sample.

This clone was counted only a few times. Its antigen remains unidentified. No clone much larger than this one lies a single base away; base qualities are absent. The time point label here, explained by the study, means: before neoadjuvant nivolumab. Patients were newly diagnosed with stage II-IVA oral cavity squamous cell carcinoma and had received no prior systemic or radiation treatment. The cohort was composed of patients with HPV-negative, locally advanced oral cavity squamous cell carcinoma. Peripheral blood mononuclear cells were analyzed directly and were not maintained or expanded in culture. The samples were drawn from a longitudinal correlative study tied to a single-arm phase II trial testing neoadjuvant nivolumab in oral cavity squamous cell carcinoma. Subject-matched pre- and post-treatment PBMCs and tumors from three responders and three non-responders underwent genomic DNA-based TCRbeta sequencing. Peripheral blood mononuclear cells were collected once before nivolumab treatment and again after treatment, at the time of surgery. Genomic DNA was isolated from PBMCs using the Maxwell RSC DNA from Cells kit.

The sequencing used PBMCs, collected before nivolumab (anti-PD-1) treatment. This clonotype originated in a person aged 35-79 years with oral cavity squamous cell carcinoma. The sequence links TRBV27 to TRBJ1-1, with no confidently assigned D gene. The nucleotide sequence reads TGTGCCAGCAGCACGACTACAGCGAACACTGAAGCTTTCTTT. It is translated as CASSTTTANTEAFF.